This is a list of T cell receptor beta chains from one sample in a study of T cell responses to AZD1222 COVID-19 vaccine. Generated by immunoSEQ multiplex PCR, the TCRdb table keeps only in-frame clones and is missing some. The data show approximately 160,000 clones, 88% seen once. The specimen comprised peripheral blood, sampled on day 0 of MenACWY control vaccination. The receptor source for this set is an adult in good health. Both conserved end residues are part of each CDR3. Each record gives: D gene, J gene, clone size, V gene, CDR3 DNA, CDR3 protein. D genes are given only for firm matches. Size tells how often a clone was seen (once, few, many) or the class of an expanded clone, and some rows leave it out.

TRBD2	TRBJ2-3	.	TRBV7-9	TGTGCCAGCAGCCCACGCTCTCTGGGGGGGGCAGATACGCAGTATTTT	CASSPRSLGGADTQYF
.	TRBJ2-7	.	TRBV28	TGTGCCAGCAGTTTATTACTAGGGAGCTCCTACGAGCAGTACTTC	CASSLLLGSSYEQYF
.	TRBJ2-5	once	TRBV7-9	TGTGCCAGCAGCCCTGGTATAGACCAAGAGACCCAGTACTTC	CASSPGIDQETQYF
.	TRBJ1-1	.	TRBV12-3/TRBV12-4	TGTGCCAGCAGTTGGGGGGCTGAAGCTTTCTTT	CASSWGAEAFF
.	TRBJ1-5	.	TRBV7-2	TGTGCCAGCAGCTTTTCTGCTTCTCCGGGGCCCCAGCATTTT	CASSFSASPGPQHF
TRBD2	TRBJ2-1	.	TRBV6-5	TGTGCCAGCATAGCGGGGGGTCTATACAATGAGCAGTTCTTC	CASIAGGLYNEQFF
.	TRBJ2-7	once	TRBV5-8	TGTGCCAGCAGCTTGGTCGTCGGGTTCAGGGCCTATGAGCAGTACTTC	CASSLVVGFRAYEQYF
TRBD2	TRBJ2-3	.	TRBV27	TGTGCCAGCAGTTTAGGCGGGAGTACAGATACGCAGTATTTT	CASSLGGSTDTQYF
.	TRBJ1-1	.	TRBV23-1	TGCGCCAGCAGTCGTTTGGGACACACTGAAGCTTTCTTT	CASSRLGHTEAFF
.	TRBJ1-1	.	TRBV6-6	TGTGCCAGCAGGCCCAGGGAGAACACTGAAGCTTTCTTT	CASRPRENTEAFF
.	TRBJ1-1	.	TRBV7-2	TGTGCCAGCAGCTTCCAACTCGGCAACACTGAAGCTTTCTTT	CASSFQLGNTEAFF
TRBD1	TRBJ1-5	.	TRBV11-2	TGTGCCAGCAGCTTAGAAACAGGGGTGTATCAGCCCCAGCATTTT	CASSLETGVYQPQHF
.	TRBJ1-2	once	TRBV19	TGTGCCAGTAGTATAGATATTAACAGATCTAACTATGGCTACACCTTC	CASSIDINRSNYGYTF
.	TRBJ2-1	.	TRBV6-2/TRBV6-3	TGTGCCAGCAGTTACTCCGGGATTTCCGATGAGCAGTTCTTC	CASSYSGISDEQFF
.	TRBJ2-5	.	TRBV7-2	TGTGCCAGCAGCTTAGTACAGGGATTGGAGACCCAGTACTTC	CASSLVQGLETQYF
.	TRBJ1-4	.	TRBV28	TGTGCCAGCAGTTCACTCCGGGACGGGAATGAAAAACTGTTTTTT	CASSSLRDGNEKLFF
TRBD1	TRBJ1-2	.	TRBV11-2	TGTGCCAGCAGCTTTACCGGGACAGGGCTCGCTAACTATGGCTACACCTTC	CASSFTGTGLANYGYTF
.	TRBJ1-2	few	TRBV5-4	TGTGCCAGCAGCTCGGATAGGGTCCTTAACTATGGCTACACCTTC	CASSSDRVLNYGYTF
TRBD2	TRBJ2-7	.	TRBV7-9	TGTGCCAGCAGCTTGTTTAGCGGGGGAATCTACGAGCAGTACTTC	CASSLFSGGIYEQYF
.	TRBJ1-6	.	TRBV7-9	TGTGCCAGCAGTCAACTGGGTCCAAATTCACCCCTCCACTTT	CASSQLGPNSPLHF
.	TRBJ1-1	once	TRBV11-3	TGTGCCAGCACACACAGACCGAACACTGAAGCTTTCTTT	CASTHRPNTEAFF
TRBD1	TRBJ1-1	.	TRBV27	TGTGCCAGCAGTTTTAGCAGGGGGCGCCTGGACACTGAAGCTTTCTTT	CASSFSRGRLDTEAFF
.	TRBJ2-5	.	TRBV15	TGTGCCACCAGTGTCGGGGGCGTTGAGACCCAGTACTTC	CATSVGGVETQYF
TRBD1	TRBJ2-1	once	TRBV14	TGTGCCAGCAGCCAGGGACAGGGGGCCTACAATGAGCAGTTCTTC	CASSQGQGAYNEQFF
.	TRBJ1-2	.	TRBV19	TGTGCCAGTACCCTGACGGCAGATGCCTATGGCTACACCTTC	CASTLTADAYGYTF
.	TRBJ2-2	.	TRBV5-6	TGTGCCAGCAGCTTTAGGGACCCTATCACCGGGGAGCTGTTTTTT	CASSFRDPITGELFF